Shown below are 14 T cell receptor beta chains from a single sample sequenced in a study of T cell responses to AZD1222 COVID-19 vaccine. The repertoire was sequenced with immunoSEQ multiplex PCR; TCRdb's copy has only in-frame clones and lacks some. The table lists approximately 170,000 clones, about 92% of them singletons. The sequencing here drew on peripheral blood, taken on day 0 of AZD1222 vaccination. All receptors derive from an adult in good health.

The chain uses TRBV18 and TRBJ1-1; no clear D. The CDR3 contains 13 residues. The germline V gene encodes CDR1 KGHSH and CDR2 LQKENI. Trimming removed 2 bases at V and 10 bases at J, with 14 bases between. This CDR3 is CASSPSIVRRAFF. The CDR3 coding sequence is TGTGCCAGCTCACCAAGCATCGTAAGGAGAGCTTTCTTT.

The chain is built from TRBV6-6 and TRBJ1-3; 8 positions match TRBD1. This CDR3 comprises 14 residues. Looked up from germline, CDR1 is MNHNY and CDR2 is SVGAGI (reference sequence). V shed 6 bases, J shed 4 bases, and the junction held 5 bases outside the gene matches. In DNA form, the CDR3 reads TGTGCCAGCAGACCAGGACAGGGAGGAAACACCATATATTTT. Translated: CASRPGQGGNTIYF.

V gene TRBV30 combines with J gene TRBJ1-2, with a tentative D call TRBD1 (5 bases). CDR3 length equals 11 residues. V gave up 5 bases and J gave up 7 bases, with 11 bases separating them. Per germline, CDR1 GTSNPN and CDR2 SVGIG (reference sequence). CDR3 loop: CAWGVGVGYTF. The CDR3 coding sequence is TGTGCCTGGGGGGTGGGGGTTGGCTACACCTTC.

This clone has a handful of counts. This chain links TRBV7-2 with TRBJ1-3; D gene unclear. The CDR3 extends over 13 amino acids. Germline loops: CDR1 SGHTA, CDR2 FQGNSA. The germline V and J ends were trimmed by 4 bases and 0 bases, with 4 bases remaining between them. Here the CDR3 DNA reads TGTGCCAGCAGCTCAGGCTCTGGAAACACCATATATTTT. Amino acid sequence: CASSSGSGNTIYF.

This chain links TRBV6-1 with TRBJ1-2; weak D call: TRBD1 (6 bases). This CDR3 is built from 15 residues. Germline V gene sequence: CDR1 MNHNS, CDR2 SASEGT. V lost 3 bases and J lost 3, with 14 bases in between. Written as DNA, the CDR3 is TGTGCCAGCAGTGATAACAGGGTTGGGGACTATGGCTACACCTTC. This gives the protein CASSDNRVGDYGYTF.

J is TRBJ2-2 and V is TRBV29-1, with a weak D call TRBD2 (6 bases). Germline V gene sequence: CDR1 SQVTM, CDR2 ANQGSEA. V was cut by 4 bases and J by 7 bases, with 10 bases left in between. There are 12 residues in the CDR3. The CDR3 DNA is TGCAGCGTTGGGGGACTTTTCGGGGAGCTGTTTTTT. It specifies CSVGGLFGELFF.

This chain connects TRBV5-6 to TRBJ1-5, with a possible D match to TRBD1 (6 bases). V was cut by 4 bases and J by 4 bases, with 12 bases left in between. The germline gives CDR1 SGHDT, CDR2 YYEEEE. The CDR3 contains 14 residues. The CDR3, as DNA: TGTGCCAGCAGCACGGGGGGCTTAAATCAGCCCCAGCATTTT. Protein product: CASSTGGLNQPQHF.

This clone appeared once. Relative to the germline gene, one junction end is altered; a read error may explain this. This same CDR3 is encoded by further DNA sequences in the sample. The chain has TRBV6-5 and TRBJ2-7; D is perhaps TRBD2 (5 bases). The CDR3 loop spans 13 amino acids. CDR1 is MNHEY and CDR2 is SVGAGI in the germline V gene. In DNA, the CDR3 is TGCGCCAGCAGACCGGGATCACTCTACGAGCAGTACTTC. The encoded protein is CASRPGSLYEQYF.

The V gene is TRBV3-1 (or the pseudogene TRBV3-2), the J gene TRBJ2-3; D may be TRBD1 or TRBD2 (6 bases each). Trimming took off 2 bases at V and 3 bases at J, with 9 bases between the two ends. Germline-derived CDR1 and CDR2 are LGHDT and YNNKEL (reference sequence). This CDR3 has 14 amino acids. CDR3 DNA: TGTGCCAGCAGCCAAAGGGGGGCGACAGATACGCAGTATTTT. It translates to CASSQRGATDTQYF.

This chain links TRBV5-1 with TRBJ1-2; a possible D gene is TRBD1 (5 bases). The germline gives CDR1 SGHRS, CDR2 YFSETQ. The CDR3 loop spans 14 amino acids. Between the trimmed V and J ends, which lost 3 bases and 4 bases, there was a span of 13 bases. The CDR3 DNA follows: TGCGCCAGCAGCTCCGTAGCGGGGACCTATGGCTACACCTTC. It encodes CASSSVAGTYGYTF.

The CDR3 loop is CASSLVAQGGKDGYTF. CDR3 nucleotides: TGTGCCAGCAGCTTAGTTGCCCAGGGTGGCAAGGATGGCTACACCTTC. J is TRBJ1-2 and V is TRBV13; D might be TRBD1 (5 bases). Germline CDR1 PRHDT, CDR2 FYEKMQ (reference sequence). The length of the CDR3 is 16 residues. With 1 base removed from V and 6 bases from J, the gap between germline ends came to 18 bases.

The CDR3 DNA sequence: TGCGCCAGCAGCTTGGACCCGACCGGGGAGCTGTTTTTT. Residues: CASSLDPTGELFF. The V gene is TRBV5-1, the J gene TRBJ2-2; D is uncertain. The CDR3 sequence is 13 residues long. Germline V lookup: CDR1 SGHRS, CDR2 YFSETQ. With 0 bases removed from V and 5 bases from J, the gap between germline ends came to 5 bases. Together with reference TRBV5-1 and TRBJ2-2, the CDR3 gives the full variable domain: KAGVTQTPRYLIKTRGQQVTLSCSPISGHRSVSWYQQTPGQGLQFLFEYFSETQRNKGNFPGRFSGRQFSNSRSEMNVSTLELGDSALYLCASSLDPTGELFFGEGSRLTVL.

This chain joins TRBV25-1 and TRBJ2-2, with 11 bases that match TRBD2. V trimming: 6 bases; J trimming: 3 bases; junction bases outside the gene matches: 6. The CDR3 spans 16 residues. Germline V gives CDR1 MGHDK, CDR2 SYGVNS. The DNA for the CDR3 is TGTGCCAGCAGCCCGGGACTAGCGGCCGACACCGGGGAGCTGTTTTTT. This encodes CASSPGLAADTGELFF. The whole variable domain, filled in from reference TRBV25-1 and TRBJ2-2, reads EADIYQTPRYLVIGTGKKITLECSQTMGHDKMYWYQQDPGMELHLIHYSYGVNSTEKGDLSSESTVSRIRTEHFPLTLESARPSHTSQYLCASSPGLAADTGELFFGEGSRLTVL.

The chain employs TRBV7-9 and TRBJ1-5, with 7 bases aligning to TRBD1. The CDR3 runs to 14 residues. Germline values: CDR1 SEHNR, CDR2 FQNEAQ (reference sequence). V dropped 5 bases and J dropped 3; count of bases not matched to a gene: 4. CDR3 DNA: TGTGCCAGCAGCGCGAAGGGGGCCAATCAGCCCCAGCATTTT. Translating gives CASSAKGANQPQHF.